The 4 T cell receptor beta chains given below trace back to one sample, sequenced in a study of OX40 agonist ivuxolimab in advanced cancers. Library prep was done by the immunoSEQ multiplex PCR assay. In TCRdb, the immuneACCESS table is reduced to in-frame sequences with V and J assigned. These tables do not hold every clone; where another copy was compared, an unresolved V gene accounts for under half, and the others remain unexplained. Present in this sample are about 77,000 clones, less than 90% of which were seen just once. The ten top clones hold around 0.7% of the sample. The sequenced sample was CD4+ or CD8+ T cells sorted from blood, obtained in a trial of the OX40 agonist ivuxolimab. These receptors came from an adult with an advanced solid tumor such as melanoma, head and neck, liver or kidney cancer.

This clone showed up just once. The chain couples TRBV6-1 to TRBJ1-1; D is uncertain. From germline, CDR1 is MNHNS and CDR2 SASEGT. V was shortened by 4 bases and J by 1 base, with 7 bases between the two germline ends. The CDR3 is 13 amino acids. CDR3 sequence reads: CASSVSKNTEAFF. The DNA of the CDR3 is TGTGCCAGCAGTGTCAGTAAGAACACTGAAGCTTTCTTT.

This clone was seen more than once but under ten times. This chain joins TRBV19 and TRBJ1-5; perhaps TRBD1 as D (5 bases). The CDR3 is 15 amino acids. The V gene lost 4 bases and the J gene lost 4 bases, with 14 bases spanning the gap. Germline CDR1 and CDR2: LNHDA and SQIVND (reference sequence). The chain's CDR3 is CASSTPRVWNQPQHF. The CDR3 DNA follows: TGTGCCAGTAGTACTCCCAGGGTCTGGAATCAGCCCCAGCATTTT.

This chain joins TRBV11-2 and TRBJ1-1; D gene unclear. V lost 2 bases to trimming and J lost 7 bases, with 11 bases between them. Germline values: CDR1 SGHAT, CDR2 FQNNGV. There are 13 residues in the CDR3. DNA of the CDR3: TGTGCCAGCAGCTTAAGGTTTCTTGGTGAAGCTTTCTTT. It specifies CASSLRFLGEAFF. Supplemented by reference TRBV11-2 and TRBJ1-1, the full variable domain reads EAGVAQSPRYKIIEKRQSVAFWCNPISGHATLYWYQQILGQGPKLLIQFQNNGVVDDSQLPKDRFSAERLKGVDSTLKIQPAKLEDSAVYLCASSLRFLGEAFFGQGTRLTVV.

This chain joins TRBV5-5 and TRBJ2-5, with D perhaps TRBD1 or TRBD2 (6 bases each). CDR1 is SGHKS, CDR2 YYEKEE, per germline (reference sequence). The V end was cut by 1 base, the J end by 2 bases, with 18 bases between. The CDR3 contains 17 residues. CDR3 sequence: CASSLYPPKGGQETQYF. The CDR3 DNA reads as TGTGCCAGCAGCTTGTACCCACCCAAGGGGGGACAAGAGACCCAGTACTTC.